This T cell receptor (beta chain) was retrieved from a study of T cells after yellow fever vaccination. The CDR3 loop spans 17 amino acids. Germline CDR1 and CDR2: LGHNA and YNFKEQ. The V and J ends lost 0 bases and 7 bases, in that order; junction bases with no gene match: 8. UMIs were added to TCR cDNA along with a universal primer site when it was made by 5'RACE template switching. TCRdb reprocessed the 5' RACE reads via MiXCR and lists one record per CDR3 protein. The sample comprises over 250,000 distinct CDR3 sequences, approximately 5.2% of which are singletons, and less than 3.5% rests with the top ten. Only a few counts were recorded for this clonotype. The target antigen is unknown. Study outcomes and limitations: Within FACS-sorted repertoires, abundant clonotypes contaminating from the bulk population could be present. A weaker but faster secondary response was observed, peaking on day 5 versus 15. CD4 and CD8 compartments shared a small share of clonotypes.

This TCR was recovered from a young man who received the YFV17D yellow fever vaccine. The chain links TRBV4-2 to TRBJ2-4; 11 bases fit TRBD2. Specimen: CD4+ T cells sorted from PBMCs, collected on the day of the yellow fever booster vaccination. The CDR3 coding sequence is TGTGCCAGCAGCCAAGAAATAACTAGCGGGGGAAGGAACATTCAGTACTTC. Residues: CASSQEITSGGRNIQYF.